The clone carrying this T cell receptor beta chain was observed a single time. The record originates from a study of T cell changes during pregnancy in multiple sclerosis. The assay was immunoSEQ multiplex PCR, and TCRdb's table has in-frame clones only and misses some. The sample has some 110,000 clones, more than 80% seen once. CDR1 is MDHEN, CDR2 SYDVKM, per germline. The CDR3 length is 16 residues. V was pared by 3 bases and J by 3 bases, with 8 bases of the junction left unmatched. The source of this sequence is a female donor with multiple sclerosis, enrolled in a pregnancy study. The sample was peripheral blood, taken before pregnancy. The chain uses TRBV28 and TRBJ1-5; 7 positions match TRBD1. In DNA form, the CDR3 reads TGTGCCAGCAGTTTCCTCGGGGACAGTAACAATCAGCCCCAGCATTTT. It yields the protein CASSFLGDSNNQPQHF.